Listed below are T cell receptor beta chains from one sample, sequenced in a study of naive and memory T cell subsets. TCRdb independently ran MiXCR on the UMI-ligation and nested PCR reads; one entry per CDR3 protein. This sample has roughly 150,000 distinct CDR3 sequences, with 22% found just once. Material for sequencing was naive CD4+ T cells from blood. The receptors were sampled from a human donor in good health. CDR3s include the opening cysteine and the closing phenylalanine or tryptophan. Fields, in order: V gene, D gene, clone size, J gene, CDR3 DNA, CDR3 protein. The D gene is left open where the match is weak. Size values are once, few and many counts, or a class for expanded clones, and some rows have none.

V gene: TRBV11-1
D gene: .
clone size: .
J gene: TRBJ2-7
CDR3 DNA: TGTGCCAGCAGCTTAGAAGTCCTCGGCGAGCAGTACTTC
CDR3 protein: CASSLEVLGEQYF

V gene: TRBV29-1
D gene: .
clone size: many
J gene: TRBJ2-5
CDR3 DNA: TGCAGCGTTGTGGTACAGATAGAGACCCAGTACTTC
CDR3 protein: CSVVVQIETQYF

V gene: TRBV20-1
D gene: TRBD2
clone size: once
J gene: TRBJ2-5
CDR3 DNA: TGCAGTGCTAGTCGCGGGAGGGGGGAGACCCAGTACTTC
CDR3 protein: CSASRGRGETQYF

V gene: TRBV20-1
D gene: TRBD1
clone size: .
J gene: TRBJ2-2
CDR3 DNA: TGCAGTGCTGGGGACAGGGGTATCGGGGAGCTGTTTTTT
CDR3 protein: CSAGDRGIGELFF

V gene: TRBV29-1
D gene: .
clone size: .
J gene: TRBJ2-2
CDR3 DNA: TGCAGCGTTGGAAGGTCCTTCACCGGGGAGCTGTTTTTT
CDR3 protein: CSVGRSFTGELFF

V gene: TRBV10-3
D gene: TRBD2
clone size: few
J gene: TRBJ2-7
CDR3 DNA: TGTGCCATCAGTGATTCGGGACTAGCGGTCTACGAGCAGTACTTC
CDR3 protein: CAISDSGLAVYEQYF

V gene: TRBV7-2
D gene: .
clone size: .
J gene: TRBJ2-7
CDR3 DNA: TGTGCCAGCAGCTTAGGGACAGCCCCCTACGAGCAGTACTTC
CDR3 protein: CASSLGTAPYEQYF

V gene: TRBV4-3
D gene: TRBD2
clone size: .
J gene: TRBJ2-5
CDR3 DNA: TGCGCCAGCAGCCAAGAGGACGGGAGGATTCAAGAGACCCAGTACTTC
CDR3 protein: CASSQEDGRIQETQYF

V gene: TRBV5-1
D gene: TRBD1
clone size: .
J gene: TRBJ1-1
CDR3 DNA: TGCGCCAGCAGCTTGTCCGGACAGGGGAGTGCTGAAGCTTTCTTT
CDR3 protein: CASSLSGQGSAEAFF

V gene: TRBV29-1
D gene: .
clone size: .
J gene: TRBJ1-5
CDR3 DNA: TGCAGCGTTGACGGTGGGGGCAATCAGCCCCAGCATTTT
CDR3 protein: CSVDGGGNQPQHF

V gene: TRBV5-1
D gene: .
clone size: many
J gene: TRBJ2-2
CDR3 DNA: TGCGCCAGCAGCTATCACCGGGCCGACAGCGGGGAGCTGTTTTTT
CDR3 protein: CASSYHRADSGELFF

V gene: TRBV29-1
D gene: TRBD2
clone size: .
J gene: TRBJ2-5
CDR3 DNA: TGCAGCGTTGCGATCCCCCTGCGAGGACTAGCGGGAAGAGAGACCCAGTACTTC
CDR3 protein: CSVAIPLRGLAGRETQYF

V gene: TRBV24-1
D gene: TRBD1
clone size: .
J gene: TRBJ2-1
CDR3 DNA: TGTGCCACCAGTGACTCGCCGGACAGGGTCTCGTACAATGAGCAGTTCTTC
CDR3 protein: CATSDSPDRVSYNEQFF

V gene: TRBV5-4
D gene: .
clone size: few
J gene: TRBJ2-5
CDR3 DNA: TGTGCCAGCAGCTTGGCCAACAGTGGGGAGACCCAGTACTTC
CDR3 protein: CASSLANSGETQYF

V gene: TRBV20-1
D gene: .
clone size: .
J gene: TRBJ1-6
CDR3 DNA: TGCAGTGCTAAGAAATTAGGGAATTCACCCCTCCACTTT
CDR3 protein: CSAKKLGNSPLHF